Sequencing of this TCR beta chain was carried out in a study of breast tumors, draining lymph nodes, adjacent tissues. Study-wide findings and caveats: Tumor TCR diversity was below lymph nodes but above nontumor tissue. Tumor and nontumor repertoires were significantly more similar in luminal-like than in basal-like breast cancer. That most tumor T cells come from lymph nodes remained unproven.

TCRdb independently ran MiXCR on the multiplex PCR reads; one entry per CDR3 protein. The sample contains around 170,000 distinct CDR3 sequences, 33% of which appear only once. At least ten counts were recorded for this clonotype. Its target is unknown. A much bigger clone sits one base away, suggesting this may be a read error. CDR3 length: 15 residues. The germline CDR1 and CDR2 sequences are SGHDT and YYEEEE. Trimming took off 1 base at V and 0 bases at J, with 10 bases between the two ends. Samples came from axillary lymph nodes draining the breast cancer. This clonotype was sampled from a female donor with breast cancer. Some clones in this sample may be carry-over from other donors' samples. The rearrangement joins TRBV5-6 to TRBJ1-2; D is undetermined. Material: axillary lymph node tissue. The CDR3 bases are TGTGCCAGCAGCTTGCCGTTTTCGACTAACTATGGCTACACCTTC. It codes for CASSLPFSTNYGYTF.